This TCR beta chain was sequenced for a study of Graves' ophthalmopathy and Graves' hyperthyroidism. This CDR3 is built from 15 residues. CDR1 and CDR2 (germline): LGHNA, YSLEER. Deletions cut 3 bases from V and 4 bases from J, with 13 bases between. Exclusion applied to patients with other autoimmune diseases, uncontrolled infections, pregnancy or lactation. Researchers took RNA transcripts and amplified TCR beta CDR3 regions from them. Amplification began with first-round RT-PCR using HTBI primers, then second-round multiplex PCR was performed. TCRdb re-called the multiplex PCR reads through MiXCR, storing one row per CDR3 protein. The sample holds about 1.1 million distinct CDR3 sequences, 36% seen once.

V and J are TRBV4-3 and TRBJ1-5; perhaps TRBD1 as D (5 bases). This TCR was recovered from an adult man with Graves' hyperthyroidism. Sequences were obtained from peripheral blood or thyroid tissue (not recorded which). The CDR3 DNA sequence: TGCGCCAGCAGCCAGATGAGGGGTGGAAATCAGCCCCAGCATTTT. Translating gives CASSQMRGGNQPQHF.